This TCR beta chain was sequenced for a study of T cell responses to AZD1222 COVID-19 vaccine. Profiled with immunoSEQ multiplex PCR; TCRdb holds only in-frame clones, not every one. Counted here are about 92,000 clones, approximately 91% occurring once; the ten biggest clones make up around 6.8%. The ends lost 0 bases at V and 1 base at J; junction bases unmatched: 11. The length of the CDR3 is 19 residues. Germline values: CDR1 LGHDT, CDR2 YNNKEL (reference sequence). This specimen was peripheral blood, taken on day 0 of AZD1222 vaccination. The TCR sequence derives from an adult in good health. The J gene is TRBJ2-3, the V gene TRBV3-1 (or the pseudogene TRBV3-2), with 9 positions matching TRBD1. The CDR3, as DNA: TGTGCCAGCAGCCAAGAAGTCCCGCGGAGACAGGGGGGCACAGATACGCAGTATTTT. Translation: CASSQEVPRRQGGTDTQYF.